These 28 T cell receptor beta chains were all obtained from the same sample, sequenced in a study of blood T cell repertoires in COVID-19. TCRdb's table, derived via immunoSEQ multiplex PCR, lists solely in-frame clones and lacks some. The table includes approximately 250,000 clones, about four fifths detected once. Sequencing was done on a sample of peripheral blood. The source of these receptors is a man aged 45-60 years with acute or convalescent COVID-19.

This chain connects TRBV24-1 to TRBJ2-3; no clear D. The CDR3 consists of 14 residues. The V gene lost 4 bases and the J gene lost 1 base, with 8 bases spanning the gap. Germline V gives CDR1 KGHDR, CDR2 SFDVKD. CDR3 protein: CATSETTGTDTQYF. CDR3 DNA sequence: TGTGCCACCAGTGAAACTACCGGCACAGATACGCAGTATTTT.

This chain joins TRBV6-1 and TRBJ1-2; no clear D. The CDR3 has 14 amino acids. Germline V gene data show CDR1 as MNHNS and CDR2 as SASEGT. Trimming shortened V by 0 bases and J by 5 bases, and 10 bases separated the two germline ends. CDR3 in DNA: TGTGCCAGCAGTGAAGCGCTAGCGGAGTATGGCTACACCTTC. It encodes CASSEALAEYGYTF.

This clone was found once. The rearrangement links TRBV2 to TRBJ2-1; tentatively, D is TRBD2 (6 bases). Per the germline V gene, CDR1 is SNHLY and CDR2 is FYNNEI. Trimming shortened V by 1 base and J by 8 bases, and 15 bases separated the two germline ends. The CDR3 contains 15 residues. The DNA of the CDR3 is TGTGCCAGCAGTGAAGGGGCCCCGCGGGGAGATGAGCAGTTCTTC. Amino acid sequence: CASSEGAPRGDEQFF.

The V and J genes are TRBV9 and TRBJ2-7; TRBD1 is a possible D gene (6 bases). In germline, CDR1 is SGDLS, CDR2 YYNGEE. V was clipped by 0 bases and J by 3 bases, with 16 bases between them. CDR3 length: 16 amino acids. This CDR3 is CASSVGGQGMHYEQYF. CDR3 nucleotide sequence: TGTGCCAGCAGCGTAGGAGGTCAGGGGATGCACTACGAGCAGTACTTC.

This clone is a singleton in its sample. V is TRBV11-2 and J is TRBJ1-1, with D tentatively TRBD1 (5 bases). Germline V gene lookup returns CDR1 SGHAT and CDR2 FQNNGV. The CDR3 totals 15 residues. V was pared by 2 bases and J by 4 bases, with 14 bases between. The CDR3 nucleotides are TGTGCCAGCAGCTTAAGGAGCGGGGCTGGCACTGAAGCTTTCTTT. Translated, it gives CASSLRSGAGTEAFF.

This clone was observed a few times. CDR3 residues: CASSETGGGGSPLHF. The CDR3 nucleotides are TGTGCCAGCAGCGAGACAGGGGGAGGCGGTTCACCCCTCCACTTT. The V call is TRBV9, the J call TRBJ1-6; 9 nucleotides agree with TRBD1. V gave up 3 bases and J gave up 9 bases; unmatched junction bases: 7. The CDR3 runs to 15 residues. In germline, CDR1 is SGDLS, CDR2 YYNGEE.

The chain recombines TRBV28 with TRBJ2-1; the D gene is possibly TRBD1 (6 bases). The CDR3 contains 13 residues. Germline CDR1 MDHEN, CDR2 SYDVKM. The V gene lost 11 bases and the J gene lost 2 bases, with 13 bases spanning the gap. The CDR3 region has the DNA TGTGCCGCCCTGGGACAAGCCTACAATGAGCAGTTCTTC. It is translated as CAALGQAYNEQFF.

The gene calls are TRBV7-9 and TRBJ2-2; 9 bases agree with TRBD1. The V and J ends lost 7 bases and 4 bases, in that order; junction bases with no gene match: 10. CDR1 and CDR2 (germline): SEHNR, FQNEAQ (reference sequence). The CDR3 has 16 residues. CDR3 in amino acids: CASNPTGGIGTGELFF. DNA for the CDR3: TGTGCCAGCAACCCCACAGGGGGCATAGGCACCGGGGAGCTGTTTTTT.

The rearrangement joins TRBV7-9 to TRBJ2-2; D is ambiguous. The CDR3 runs to 14 residues. Germline CDR1 reads SEHNR; CDR2 reads FQNEAQ (reference sequence). V was cut by 7 bases and J by 2 bases, with 11 bases left in between. The CDR3 bases are TGTGCCAGCACCTATCAGGTCAACACCGGGGAGCTGTTTTTT. It yields the protein CASTYQVNTGELFF.

The chain employs TRBV5-1 and TRBJ2-3, with 7 nucleotides matching TRBD1. Germline-derived CDR1 and CDR2 are SGHRS and YFSETQ. V shed 6 bases and J 2 bases; nucleotides not matched to a gene: 15. The CDR3 is 17 residues long. The CDR3 nucleotides read TGCGCCAGCACGGACAGGTCCCTCCCCACAAACACAGATACGCAGTATTTT. Translated, it gives CASTDRSLPTNTDTQYF.

This clone appeared once. The chain is built from TRBV5-1 and TRBJ1-1, with TRBD1 as a possible D gene (5 bases). This CDR3 spans 12 amino acids. Looked up from germline, CDR1 is SGHRS and CDR2 is YFSETQ. V lost 8 bases, J lost 1 base, and 9 bases lay in between. The CDR3 sequence: CASQGGNTEAFF. The CDR3 bases are TGCGCCAGTCAGGGCGGGAACACTGAAGCTTTCTTT.

The gene calls are TRBV5-1 and TRBJ1-1, with 8 bases that match TRBD1. Trimming at V came to 0 bases and at J to 0 bases, leaving 10 bases not matched to a gene. The germline gives CDR1 SGHRS, CDR2 YFSETQ. There are 18 residues in the CDR3. DNA of the CDR3: TGCGCCAGCAGCTTGGCTTTAGGACAGGGCCACTTGAACACTGAAGCTTTCTTT. Its translation is CASSLALGQGHLNTEAFF.

This clone was seen more than once but under ten times. The V gene is TRBV27, the J gene TRBJ1-2, with 7 positions matching TRBD1. V was pared by 3 bases and J by 4 bases, with 5 bases of the junction left unmatched. This CDR3 is 14 amino acids long. CDR1 is MNHEY and CDR2 is SMNVEV in the germline V gene (reference sequence). CDR3 in DNA: TGTGCCAGCAGTTTGAAGGGGGCCTCCTATGGCTACACCTTC. It encodes CASSLKGASYGYTF.

V gene TRBV7-6 combines with J gene TRBJ2-5, with TRBD2 identical over 7 bases. This CDR3 is 13 amino acids long. In germline, CDR1 is SGHVS, CDR2 FNYEAQ. V trimming: 2 bases; J trimming: 4 bases; junction bases outside the gene matches: 1. Here the CDR3 DNA reads TGTGCCAGCAGCTTATGGGGGGGAGAGACCCAGTACTTC. This codes for CASSLWGGETQYF.

The V call is TRBV2, the J call TRBJ2-3, with D maybe TRBD2 (5 bases). The CDR3 spans 12 residues. V dropped 8 bases and J dropped 3 bases, with 9 bases sitting between them. Per the germline V gene, CDR1 is SNHLY and CDR2 is FYNNEI. The CDR3 bases are TGTGCCAGCGGTACTAGGACAGATACGCAGTATTTT. Amino acids: CASGTRTDTQYF.

V and J are TRBV5-4 and TRBJ2-7; 8 bases are a match to TRBD1. Germline CDR1 and CDR2: SGHNT and YYREEE (reference sequence). The CDR3 extends over 15 amino acids. V dropped 1 base and J dropped 7; count of bases not matched to a gene: 10. CDR3 nucleotide sequence: TGTGCCAGCAGCTTGCGGTCAGGGAGGACAGGGGAGCAGTACTTC. Its translation: CASSLRSGRTGEQYF.

V gene TRBV27 combines with J gene TRBJ2-1; D is ambiguous. V was cut by 2 bases and J by 3 bases, with 5 bases left in between. The V gene's germline CDR1 is MNHEY and CDR2 SMNVEV (reference sequence). The CDR3 contains 13 residues. The CDR3: CASSLVNYNEQFF. In DNA form, the CDR3 reads TGTGCCAGCAGTTTAGTTAACTACAATGAGCAGTTCTTC.

The genes are TRBV7-3 and TRBJ1-1; D is unresolved. The CDR3 is 15 residues long. Germline V gives CDR1 SGHTA, CDR2 FQGTGA. The V gene lost 2 bases and the J gene lost 2 bases, with 12 bases spanning the gap. The CDR3: CASSLGGLSNTEAFF. The CDR3 coding sequence is TGTGCCAGCAGCTTAGGAGGGCTTTCCAACACTGAAGCTTTCTTT.

The chain combines TRBV5-1 with TRBJ1-6; TRBD1 agrees at 12 bases. The trim removed 4 bases at V and 14 bases at J, leaving 13 bases unmatched. Germline CDR1 and CDR2: SGHRS and YFSETQ. This CDR3 is built from 16 residues. CDR3 sequence (DNA): TGCGCCAGCAGCCCCCGGACCGGGACAGGGGGCAATTCCCTCCACTTT. Protein: CASSPRTGTGGNSLHF.

V gene TRBV11-1 combines with J gene TRBJ1-1; no firm D call. Between the trimmed V and J ends, which lost 0 bases and 4 bases, there was a span of 9 bases. The CDR3 length is 14 residues. Germline V gene sequence: CDR1 SGHAT, CDR2 FQDESV (reference sequence). This CDR3 reads CASSLAGGGTEAFF. As DNA, the CDR3 is TGTGCCAGCAGCTTAGCAGGTGGAGGCACTGAAGCTTTCTTT.

The CDR3 is CASSQDSDEQFF. The CDR3 DNA reads as TGTGCCAGCAGCCAAGACTCAGATGAGCAGTTCTTC. The chain couples TRBV4-2 to TRBJ2-1; D unclear. From germline, CDR1 is LGHNA and CDR2 YNFKEQ. V was shortened by 0 bases and J by 8 bases, with 5 bases between the two germline ends. The CDR3 totals 12 residues.

This chain joins TRBV6-1 and TRBJ2-1; 8 bases fit TRBD2. Germline trimming cut 1 base from V and 8 bases from J; bases unmatched to any gene: 13. The CDR3 covers 17 residues. Germline lookup yields CDR1 MNHNS and CDR2 SASEGT. The CDR3 DNA is TGTGCCAGCAGTGAAGAAGCGGGAGCCCTCGGTGTTGATGAGCAGTTCTTC. It codes for CASSEEAGALGVDEQFF.

This clone appeared a few times. One end of the junction varies from germline; a read error may be responsible. V and J are TRBV7-9 and TRBJ2-5, with a possible D match to TRBD2 (5 bases). The CDR3 extends over 11 amino acids. In germline, CDR1 is SEHNR, CDR2 FQNEAQ (reference sequence). CDR3 residues: CASSPSDCHDF. The CDR3 DNA follows: TGTGCCAGCAGCCCTTCGGACTGTCATGACTTC.

As to this clone: A junction boundary mismatches the germline segment, possibly from a read error. The genes are TRBV5-8 and TRBJ2-7, with D possibly being TRBD2 (6 bases). Per the germline V gene, CDR1 is SGHTS and CDR2 is YDEGEE. The CDR3 is 12 residues long. For the CDR3, the DNA is TGTGCCAGCAGCCAAAACCGGGACTCGACTTGGTTC. Protein sequence: CASSQNRDSTWF.

The V and J genes are TRBV11-3 and TRBJ2-2, with 8 bases that match TRBD2. The junction had 3 bases not matched to a gene; V was cut back by 2 bases and J by 4 bases. CDR1 SGHNT and CDR2 YENEEA come from the germline V gene. The CDR3 runs to 15 residues. In DNA, the CDR3 is TGTGCCAGCAGCTTAACGGGGGGGCTCACCGGGGAGCTGTTTTTT. Amino acid sequence: CASSLTGGLTGELFF.

In this sample, this clone turned up a few times. This sequence joins TRBV12-5 and TRBJ1-5, with 7 bases fitting TRBD1. Trimming cost V 6 bases and J 2 bases; bases outside gene matches: 4. Germline lookup yields CDR1 LGHNT and CDR2 FRNRAP. The CDR3 is 14 amino acids. CDR3 DNA: TGTGCTAGTGGGACGGGACAGCGCAATCAGCCCCAGCATTTT. This encodes CASGTGQRNQPQHF.

The gene calls are TRBV2 and TRBJ1-6; D possibly corresponds to TRBD1 (5 bases). V was pared by 4 bases and J by 7 bases, with 20 bases between. The CDR3 runs to 17 residues. CDR1 is SNHLY and CDR2 is FYNNEI in the germline V gene. CDR3 region: CASSALLDTRRNSPLHF. The CDR3 bases are TGTGCCAGCAGTGCTCTGTTGGACACCCGCCGGAATTCACCCCTCCACTTT.

This sequence joins TRBV7-3 and TRBJ1-1, with 7 bases fitting TRBD1. Germline V gene sequence: CDR1 SGHTA, CDR2 FQGTGA. The CDR3 totals 15 residues. With V trimmed by 5 bases and J by 0 bases, 6 bases remained unmatched. For the CDR3, the DNA is TGTGCCAGCAGCGCATACAGGGGAATGAACACTGAAGCTTTCTTT. Protein product: CASSAYRGMNTEAFF.